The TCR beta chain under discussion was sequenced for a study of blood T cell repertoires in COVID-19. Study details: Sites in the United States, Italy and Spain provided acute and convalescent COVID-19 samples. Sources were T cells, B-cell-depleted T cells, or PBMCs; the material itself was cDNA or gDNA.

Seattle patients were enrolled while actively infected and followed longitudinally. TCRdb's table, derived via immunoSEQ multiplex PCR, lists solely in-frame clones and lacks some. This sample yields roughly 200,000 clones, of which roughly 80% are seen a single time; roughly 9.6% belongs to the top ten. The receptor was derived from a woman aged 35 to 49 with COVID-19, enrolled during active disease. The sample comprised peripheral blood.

Here the CDR3 DNA reads TGCGCCAGCAGCTTGGACGGGAGTGGGTACAATGAGCAGTTCTTC. As protein: CASSLDGSGYNEQFF. The chain couples TRBV5-1 to TRBJ2-1; D is perhaps TRBD2 (6 bases). The V and J ends lost 0 bases and 4 bases respectively, with 11 bases between them. There are 15 residues in the CDR3. Germline assignment: CDR1 SGHRS and CDR2 YFSETQ.